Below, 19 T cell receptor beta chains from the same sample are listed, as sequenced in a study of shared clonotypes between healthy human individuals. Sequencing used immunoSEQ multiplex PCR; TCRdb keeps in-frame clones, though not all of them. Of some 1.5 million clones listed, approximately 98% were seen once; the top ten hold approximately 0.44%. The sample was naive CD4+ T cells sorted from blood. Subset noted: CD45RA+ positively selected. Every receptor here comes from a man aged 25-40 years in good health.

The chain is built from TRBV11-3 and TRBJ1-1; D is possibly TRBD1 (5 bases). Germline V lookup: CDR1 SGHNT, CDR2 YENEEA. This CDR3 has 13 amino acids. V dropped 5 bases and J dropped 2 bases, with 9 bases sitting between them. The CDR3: CASSPGRNTEAFF. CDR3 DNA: TGTGCCAGCAGCCCGGGACGTAACACTGAAGCTTTCTTT.

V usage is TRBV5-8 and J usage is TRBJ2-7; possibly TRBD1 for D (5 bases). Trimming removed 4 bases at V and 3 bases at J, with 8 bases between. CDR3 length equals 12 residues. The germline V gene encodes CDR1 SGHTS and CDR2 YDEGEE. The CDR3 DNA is TGTGCCAGCAGCCTGACAGTCTACGAGCAGTACTTC. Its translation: CASSLTVYEQYF.

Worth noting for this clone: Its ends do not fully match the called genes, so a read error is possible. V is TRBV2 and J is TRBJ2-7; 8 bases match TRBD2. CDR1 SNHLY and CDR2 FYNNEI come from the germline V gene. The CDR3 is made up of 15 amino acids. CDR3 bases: TGTGCCAGCAGTGTTAATAGCGGGATTTCCTCCGAGCAGTACTTC. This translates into CASSVNSGISSEQYF.

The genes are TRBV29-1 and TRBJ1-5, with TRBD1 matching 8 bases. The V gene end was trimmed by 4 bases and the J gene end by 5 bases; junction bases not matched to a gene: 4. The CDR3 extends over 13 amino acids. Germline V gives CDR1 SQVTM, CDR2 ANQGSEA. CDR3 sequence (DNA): TGCAGCGTTGTCGACAGGGGAGATCAGCCCCAGCATTTT. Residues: CSVVDRGDQPQHF.

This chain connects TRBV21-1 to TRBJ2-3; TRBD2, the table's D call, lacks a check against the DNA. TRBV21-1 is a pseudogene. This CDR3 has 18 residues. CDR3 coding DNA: TGTGCCAGCAGCAAAGATCTGAGGGAGAGTTCAGATCCAGATACGCAGTATTTT. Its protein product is CASSKDLRESSDPDTQYF.

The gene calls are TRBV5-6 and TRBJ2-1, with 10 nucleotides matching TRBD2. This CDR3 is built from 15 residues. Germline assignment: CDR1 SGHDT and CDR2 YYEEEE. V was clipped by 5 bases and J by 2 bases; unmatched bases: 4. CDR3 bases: TGTGCCAGCAGAACTCTAGCGGGAGCCTACAATGAGCAGTTCTTC. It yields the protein CASRTLAGAYNEQFF. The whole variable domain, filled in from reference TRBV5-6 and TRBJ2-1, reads DAGVTQSPTHLIKTRGQQVTLRCSPKSGHDTVSWYQQALGQGPQFIFQYYEEEERQRGNFPDRFSGHQFPNYSSELNVNALLLGDSALYLCASRTLAGAYNEQFFGPGTRLTVL.

For the CDR3, the DNA is TGTGCTAGTGCCCGGCCCCCCGGTAGCCCGGGAACCTACAATGAGCAGTTCTTC. Translation gives CASARPPGSPGTYNEQFF. The V gene is TRBV12-5, the J gene TRBJ2-1, with D tentatively TRBD2 (5 bases). The germline gives CDR1 LGHNT, CDR2 FRNRAP. The CDR3 is 18 residues long. V lost 7 bases and J 2 bases, leaving 24 bases between the germline ends.

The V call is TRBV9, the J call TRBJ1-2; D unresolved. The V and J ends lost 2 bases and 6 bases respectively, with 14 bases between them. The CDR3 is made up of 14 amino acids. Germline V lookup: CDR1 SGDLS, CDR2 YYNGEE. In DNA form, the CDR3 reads TGTGCCAGCAGCGTTGGTTACGGGAACCATGGCTACACCTTC. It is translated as CASSVGYGNHGYTF.

CDR3 sequence (DNA): TGTGCCTGGAGCCCCCCCGGAAACACCATATATTTT. Translation: CAWSPPGNTIYF. V gene TRBV30 combines with J gene TRBJ1-3; D not certain. Germline V gene data show CDR1 as GTSNPN and CDR2 as SVGIG (reference sequence). The CDR3 runs to 12 residues. Trimming took 3 bases from V and 4 from J, leaving 7 bases between them.

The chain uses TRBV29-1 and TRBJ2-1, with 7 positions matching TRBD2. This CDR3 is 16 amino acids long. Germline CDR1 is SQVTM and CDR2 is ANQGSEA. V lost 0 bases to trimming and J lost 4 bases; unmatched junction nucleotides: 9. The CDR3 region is CSVEDGGVKQYNEQFF. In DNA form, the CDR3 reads TGCAGCGTTGAAGATGGGGGGGTTAAGCAATACAATGAGCAGTTCTTC.

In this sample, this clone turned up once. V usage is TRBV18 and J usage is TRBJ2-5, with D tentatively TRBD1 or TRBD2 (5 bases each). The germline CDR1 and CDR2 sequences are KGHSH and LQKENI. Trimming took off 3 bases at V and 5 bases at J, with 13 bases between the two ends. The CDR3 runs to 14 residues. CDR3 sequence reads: CASSPPGTKETQYF. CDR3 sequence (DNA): TGTGCCAGCTCACCCCCCGGGACGAAGGAGACCCAGTACTTC.

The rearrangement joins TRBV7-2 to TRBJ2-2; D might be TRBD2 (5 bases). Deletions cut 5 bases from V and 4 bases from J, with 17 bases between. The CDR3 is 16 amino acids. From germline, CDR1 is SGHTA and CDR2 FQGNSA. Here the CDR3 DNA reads TGTGCCAGCAGCGCTGGACTGCTAGCCGGCACCGGGGAGCTGTTTTTT. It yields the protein CASSAGLLAGTGELFF. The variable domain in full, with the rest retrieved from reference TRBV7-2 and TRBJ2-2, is GAGVSQSPSNKVTEKGKDVELRCDPISGHTALYWYRQSLGQGLEFLIYFQGNSAPDKSGLPSDRFSAERTGGSVSTLTIQRTQQEDSAVYLCASSAGLLAGTGELFFGEGSRLTVL.

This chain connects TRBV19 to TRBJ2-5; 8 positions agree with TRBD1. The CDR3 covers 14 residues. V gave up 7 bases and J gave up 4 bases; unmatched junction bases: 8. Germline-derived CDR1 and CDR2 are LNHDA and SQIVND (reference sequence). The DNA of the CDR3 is TGTGCCAGTAAAGGACAGGGATGGTTAGAGACCCAGTACTTC. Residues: CASKGQGWLETQYF.

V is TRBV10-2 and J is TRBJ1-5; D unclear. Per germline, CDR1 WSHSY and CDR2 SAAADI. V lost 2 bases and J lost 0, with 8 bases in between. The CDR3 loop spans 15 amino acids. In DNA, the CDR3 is TGCGCCAGCAGTGAGGACTTTCATAGCAATCAGCCCCAGCATTTT. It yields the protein CASSEDFHSNQPQHF.

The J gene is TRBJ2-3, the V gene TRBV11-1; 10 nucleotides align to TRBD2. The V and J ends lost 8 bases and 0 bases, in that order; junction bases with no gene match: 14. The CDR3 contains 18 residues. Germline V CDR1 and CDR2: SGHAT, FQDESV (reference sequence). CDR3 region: CASSPRASGRGSTDTQYF. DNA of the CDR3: TGTGCCAGCTCCCCCCGGGCTAGCGGGAGAGGGAGCACAGATACGCAGTATTTT.

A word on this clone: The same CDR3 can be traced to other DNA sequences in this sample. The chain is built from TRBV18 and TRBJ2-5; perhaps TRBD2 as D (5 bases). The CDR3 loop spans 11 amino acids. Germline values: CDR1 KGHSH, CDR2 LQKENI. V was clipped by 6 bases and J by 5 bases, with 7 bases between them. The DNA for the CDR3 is TGTGCCAGCTCGCCGGGGGAGACCCAGTACTTC. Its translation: CASSPGETQYF.

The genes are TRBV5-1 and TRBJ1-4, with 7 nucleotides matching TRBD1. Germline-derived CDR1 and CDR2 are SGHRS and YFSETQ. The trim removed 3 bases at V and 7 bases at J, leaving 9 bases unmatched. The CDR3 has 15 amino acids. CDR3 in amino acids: CASSSVQGVGEKLFF. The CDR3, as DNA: TGCGCCAGCAGCTCGGTGCAGGGGGTTGGTGAAAAACTGTTTTTT.

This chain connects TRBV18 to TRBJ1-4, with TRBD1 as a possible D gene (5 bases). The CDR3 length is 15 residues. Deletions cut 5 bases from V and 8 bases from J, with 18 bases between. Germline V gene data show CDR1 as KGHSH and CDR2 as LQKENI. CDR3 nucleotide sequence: TGTGCCAGCTCATCCGACCAAGGGGCTCGGGAAAAACTGTTTTTT. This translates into CASSSDQGAREKLFF.

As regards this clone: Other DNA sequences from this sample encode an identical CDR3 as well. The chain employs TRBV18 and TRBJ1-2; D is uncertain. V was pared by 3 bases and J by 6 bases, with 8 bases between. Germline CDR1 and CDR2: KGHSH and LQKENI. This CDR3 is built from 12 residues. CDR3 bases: TGTGCCAGCTCACCGGTTGGGGATGGCTACACCTTC. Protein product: CASSPVGDGYTF.